A selection of T cell receptor beta chains follows, all from one sample in a study of blood T cell repertoires in COVID-19. Assay: immunoSEQ multiplex PCR; the TCRdb copy retains only in-frame clones and omits some. The data hold hundreds of thousands of clones, with roughly 90% observed a single time. The sequenced sample consisted of peripheral blood. The source of these receptors is a woman in her twenties or thirties with acute or convalescent COVID-19. CDR3s leave out the opening cysteine and the closing phenylalanine or tryptophan.

CDR3: ATSRGDRDPDTQY
V: TRBV15
J: TRBJ2-3

CDR3: ASRRTRTSGGETQY
V: TRBV2
J: TRBJ2-5

CDR3: ASRRQTGTDSPLH
V: TRBV5-1
J: TRBJ1-6

CDR3: ASSLTGGDTQY
V: TRBV11-3
J: TRBJ2-3

CDR3: ASSRSGLAGYEQY
V: TRBV7-9
J: TRBJ2-7

CDR3: ASSAYSGTGDYYGYT
V: TRBV19
J: TRBJ1-2

CDR3: ASIMGRGEKQY
V: TRBV6-5
J: TRBJ2-7

CDR3: ASSVAPEGRTQY
V: TRBV7-3
J: TRBJ2-3

CDR3: ASSFFGEGGADTQY
V: TRBV9
J: TRBJ2-3

CDR3: ASSADGGGRETQY
V: TRBV9
J: TRBJ2-5

CDR3: ASSLNPDRGNSPLH
V: TRBV7-3
J: TRBJ1-6

CDR3: ASSSGLGVETQY
V: TRBV11-3
J: TRBJ2-5

CDR3: ASSYSKGVEKLF
V: TRBV6-5
J: TRBJ1-4

CDR3: ASRSRRDQPQH
V: TRBV27
J: TRBJ1-5

CDR3: ARSLPRQGNMDTEAF
V: TRBV5-3
J: TRBJ1-1

CDR3: ASGYEDNSPLH
V: TRBV3-1/TRBV3-2
J: TRBJ1-6

CDR3: ASSQSGQDTLNSPLH
V: TRBV4-1
J: TRBJ1-6

CDR3: ASSPRAGAYNEQF
V: TRBV6-5
J: TRBJ2-1

CDR3: ASSQNRGGNSPLH
V: TRBV5-1
J: TRBJ1-6

CDR3: ASSQGDKDRGKEQY
V: TRBV4-1
J: TRBJ2-7

CDR3: ASSMASGANVLT
V: TRBV19
J: TRBJ2-6

CDR3: ASRDRGHSTDTQY
V: TRBV19
J: TRBJ2-3

CDR3: ASSRRTGVTEAF
V: TRBV5-1
J: TRBJ1-1

CDR3: SVTGTPFVDTIY
V: TRBV29-1
J: TRBJ1-3

CDR3: ASSLDRGIDGELF
V: TRBV13
J: TRBJ2-2

CDR3: ASSQLADRNEQF
V: TRBV14
J: TRBJ2-1

CDR3: ASSLPPGQGNSPLH
V: TRBV27
J: TRBJ1-6

CDR3: ASSLGRGSTGANVLT
V: TRBV5-6
J: TRBJ2-6

CDR3: SVAGTKEQY
V: TRBV29-1
J: TRBJ2-7

CDR3: ASTPSRDRGPGELF
V: TRBV5-4
J: TRBJ2-2

CDR3: AWRVTGGFAGELF
V: TRBV30
J: TRBJ2-2